The 23 T cell receptor beta chains in this list originate from one sample, sequenced in a study of blood T cell repertoires in COVID-19. Produced via immunoSEQ multiplex PCR; TCRdb's table is partial and in-frame only. The data show under 200,000 clones, 80% to 90% seen once. The sequencing input was peripheral blood. The receptors come from a man aged 55 to 70 with acute or convalescent COVID-19.

The chain has TRBV30 and TRBJ2-7, with 7 bases aligning to TRBD1. Germline-derived CDR1 and CDR2 are GTSNPN and SVGIG (reference sequence). The CDR3 contains 14 residues. The trim removed 7 bases at V and 0 bases at J, leaving 9 bases unmatched. CDR3 amino acids: CASTPAGGSYEQYF. In nucleotides, the CDR3 is TGTGCCTCCACACCTGCAGGGGGCTCCTACGAGCAGTACTTC.

This chain links TRBV15 with TRBJ2-1; D is uncertain. The CDR3 sequence is 12 residues long. V was pared by 1 base and J by 6 bases, with 4 bases between. Germline V gene data show CDR1 as LNHNV and CDR2 as YYDKDF (reference sequence). The CDR3 region is CATSRVANEQFF. Here the CDR3 DNA reads TGTGCCACCAGCAGAGTAGCCAATGAGCAGTTCTTC.

V gene TRBV5-6 combines with J gene TRBJ1-2; TRBD1 matches 8 bases. CDR1 is SGHDT and CDR2 is YYEEEE in the germline V gene. Trimming took 4 bases from V and 5 from J; bases not matched to a gene: 7. The CDR3 length is 14 residues. The CDR3 loop reads CASSGGQGWYGYTF. CDR3 nucleotides: TGTGCCAGCAGCGGCGGACAGGGTTGGTATGGCTACACCTTC.

This clone was found once. This chain connects TRBV3-1 (or the pseudogene TRBV3-2) to TRBJ2-1; the match to TRBD2 covers 8 bases. Trimming took 8 bases from V and 6 from J; bases not matched to a gene: 9. The CDR3 is 14 residues long. Germline V gene data show CDR1 as LGHDT and CDR2 as YNNKEL (reference sequence). CDR3 nucleotide sequence: TGTGCCAGCCGCACCGGGACTAGTAGCAATGAGCAGTTCTTC. Residues: CASRTGTSSNEQFF.

V gene TRBV28 combines with J gene TRBJ2-7, with a tentative D call TRBD2 (5 bases). The CDR3 has 15 amino acids. The ends were cut back, 1 base at V and 3 bases at J, with 13 bases in the middle. The germline V gene has CDR1 MDHEN and CDR2 SYDVKM. The CDR3 region has the DNA TGTGCCAGCAGTTTATCCCGACGGGGAAGCTACGAGCAGTACTTC. This gives the protein CASSLSRRGSYEQYF.

This chain links TRBV7-9 with TRBJ2-5, with TRBD2 identical over 11 bases. The V segment lost 1 base and the J segment 6 bases; nucleotides outside the gene matches: 10. Germline CDR1 is SEHNR and CDR2 is FQNEAQ (reference sequence). The CDR3 is 17 amino acids. CDR3 sequence (DNA): TGTGCCAGCAGCTTAGGTAGCGGGAGGGGGGCAGAGAAGACCCAGTACTTC. Translation gives CASSLGSGRGAEKTQYF.

The chain uses TRBV7-9 and TRBJ1-2; a weak D match, TRBD1 (5 bases). Germline values: CDR1 SEHNR, CDR2 FQNEAQ (reference sequence). V lost 11 bases and J lost 7, with 20 bases in between. The CDR3 has 13 residues. In DNA form, the CDR3 reads TGTGCCGTTGAACGGGGGGTCCCCTCTGGCTACACCTTC. Protein sequence: CAVERGVPSGYTF.

The rearrangement uses TRBV14 and TRBJ2-7, with TRBD1 identical over 9 bases. There are 14 residues in the CDR3. V gave up 1 base and J gave up 5 bases; unmatched junction bases: 3. Germline CDR1 SGHDN, CDR2 FVKESK. CDR3 nucleotides: TGTGCCAGCAGCCAAGTACAGGGGGCGCACGAGCAGTACTTC. This codes for CASSQVQGAHEQYF.

The chain links TRBV5-1 to TRBJ1-2; unclear D gene. The length of the CDR3 is 14 residues. Germline CDR1 and CDR2: SGHRS and YFSETQ. V dropped 3 bases and J dropped 3 bases, with 12 bases sitting between them. This CDR3 is CASSSRPGDYGYTF. The CDR3, as DNA: TGCGCCAGCAGCTCCCGACCAGGCGACTATGGCTACACCTTC.

The genes are TRBV25-1 and TRBJ1-2; TRBD1 matches at 8 bases. V lost 8 bases and J lost 0; bases outside the gene matches: 5. There are 14 residues in the CDR3. The germline gives CDR1 MGHDK, CDR2 SYGVNS. CDR3 region: CASPDRDPNYGYTF. The CDR3 DNA is TGTGCCAGCCCGGACAGGGACCCTAACTATGGCTACACCTTC.

The chain couples TRBV18 to TRBJ2-7, with D maybe TRBD2 (6 bases). Looked up from germline, CDR1 is KGHSH and CDR2 is LQKENI. This CDR3 is 15 amino acids long. Trimming removed 3 bases at V and 3 bases at J, with 15 bases between. The DNA of the CDR3 is TGTGCCAGCTCACCTGTCTCGGCGGGGATCTACGAGCAGTACTTC. Its protein is CASSPVSAGIYEQYF.

The chain joins TRBV6-5 to TRBJ2-7, with TRBD1 as a possible D gene (6 bases). The CDR3 has 14 amino acids. Germline CDR1 reads MNHEY; CDR2 reads SVGAGI. Trimming left V 8 bases short and J 2 bases short, with 16 bases between. In DNA form, the CDR3 reads TGTGCCAGCTGCCTTCGGGACACAGCCTACGAGCAGTACTTC. It yields the protein CASCLRDTAYEQYF.

The V and J genes are TRBV9 and TRBJ1-6, with TRBD1 as a possible D gene (6 bases). The germline V gene encodes CDR1 SGDLS and CDR2 YYNGEE. This CDR3 is built from 15 residues. The V gene lost 3 bases and the J gene lost 4 bases, with 11 bases spanning the gap. The CDR3 nucleotides are TGTGCCAGCAGCGGAAGAACAGGGTATAATTCACCCCTCCACTTT. It encodes CASSGRTGYNSPLHF.

Here the CDR3 reads CASSEVPAGQGANTEAFF. The CDR3 DNA is TGCGCCAGCAGCGAAGTACCTGCGGGACAGGGGGCAAACACTGAAGCTTTCTTT. This chain links TRBV5-1 with TRBJ1-1; 12 nucleotides align to TRBD1. CDR1 SGHRS and CDR2 YFSETQ come from the germline V gene. This CDR3 comprises 18 residues. V trimming: 4 bases; J trimming: 2 bases; junction bases outside the gene matches: 12.

With respect to this clone: Other DNA sequences of this sample code for an identical CDR3. Written as DNA, the CDR3 is TGTGCCAGCAGCCAAGGGGGACTAAGCGGTTACTCCTACGAGCAGTACTTC. It translates to CASSQGGLSGYSYEQYF. The chain carries TRBV3-1 (or the pseudogene TRBV3-2) and TRBJ2-7, with 7 bases fitting TRBD2. This CDR3 has 17 residues. The V gene end was trimmed by 1 base and the J gene end by 0 bases; junction bases not matched to a gene: 9. CDR1 is LGHDT and CDR2 is YNNKEL in the germline V gene (reference sequence).

This clone was observed a few times. This chain uses TRBV18 with TRBJ1-1, with 7 bases matching TRBD1. CDR3 length equals 14 residues. Trimming took 3 bases from V and 2 from J; bases not matched to a gene: 3. Germline values: CDR1 KGHSH, CDR2 LQKENI. As DNA, the CDR3 is TGTGCCAGCTCACCGGGACAGTCAAACACTGAAGCTTTCTTT. It codes for CASSPGQSNTEAFF. Complete variable domain (other parts from reference TRBV18 and TRBJ1-1): NAGVMQNPRHLVRRRGQEARLRCSPMKGHSHVYWYRQLPEEGLKFMVYLQKENIIDESGMPKERFSAEFPKEGPSILRIQQVVRGDSAAYFCASSPGQSNTEAFFGQGTRLTVV.

This chain joins TRBV3-1 (or the pseudogene TRBV3-2) and TRBJ2-7; 8 bases line up with TRBD2. The trim removed 6 bases at V and 7 bases at J, leaving 11 bases unmatched. Per germline, CDR1 LGHDT and CDR2 YNNKEL (reference sequence). The CDR3 has 14 amino acids. The CDR3 sequence: CASRGAGGPWEQYF. The CDR3, as DNA: TGTGCCAGCAGGGGGGCGGGAGGCCCCTGGGAGCAGTACTTC.

J is TRBJ1-3 and V is TRBV5-6, with 7 bases aligning to TRBD1. This CDR3 region has 13 residues. The J segment lost 4 bases and the V segment lost 5 bases, leaving 3 bases of the junction unmatched. The V gene's germline CDR1 is SGHDT and CDR2 YYEEEE. Written as DNA, the CDR3 is TGTGCCAGCAGTCGGGACAGAGGAAACACCATATATTTT. Residues: CASSRDRGNTIYF.

The V call is TRBV4-1, the J call TRBJ1-3; no firm D call. V was cut by 6 bases and J by 0 bases, with 6 bases left in between. The CDR3 is 13 residues long. Germline V CDR1 and CDR2: MGHRA, YSYEKL. This chain's CDR3 is CASRHHSGNTIYF. The DNA of the CDR3 is TGCGCCAGCAGACACCACTCTGGAAACACCATATATTTT.

J is TRBJ2-1 and V is TRBV30; D perhaps matches TRBD2 (6 bases). The ends were cut back, 8 bases at V and 0 bases at J, with 14 bases in the middle. Germline V lookup: CDR1 GTSNPN, CDR2 SVGIG (reference sequence). This CDR3 is built from 14 residues. The CDR3 DNA is TGTGCCGCGGGGCGAACCCGCTCCTACAATGAGCAGTTCTTC. Its protein is CAAGRTRSYNEQFF.

The CDR3 sequence: CSVAQAGGGTDTQYF. In DNA form, the CDR3 reads TGCAGCGTTGCACAAGCGGGGGGGGGCACAGATACGCAGTATTTT. The chain joins TRBV29-1 to TRBJ2-3, with TRBD2 matching over 10 bases. The CDR3 is 15 amino acids. V gave up 4 bases and J gave up 1 base; unmatched junction bases: 5. Germline V gene data show CDR1 as SQVTM and CDR2 as ANQGSEA.

The chain employs TRBV27 and TRBJ2-2, with unresolved D. In germline, CDR1 is MNHEY, CDR2 SMNVEV (reference sequence). The CDR3 runs 14 residues. V was trimmed by 6 bases and J by 3 bases, leaving 11 bases between them. CDR3 coding DNA: TGTGCCAGCAGGTTGAGACTGCACACCGGGGAGCTGTTTTTT. Translating it yields CASRLRLHTGELFF.

This clone was observed once. The V call is TRBV19, the J call TRBJ1-4; 7 nucleotides match TRBD1. Looked up from germline, CDR1 is LNHDA and CDR2 is SQIVND (reference sequence). CDR3 length: 15 residues. Unmatched junction bases numbered 7, after V lost 4 bases and J lost 5 bases. DNA of the CDR3: TGTGCCAGTAGTACCAGACAGGGCCCGAATGAAAAACTGTTTTTT. This codes for CASSTRQGPNEKLFF.